This T cell receptor (beta chain) was identified during a study of cytomegalovirus exposure and HLA in healthy donors. The primer mix had 60 Vbeta and 13 Jbeta primers. The assay was immunoSEQ multiplex PCR, and TCRdb's table has in-frame clones only and misses some. In the table there are around 100,000 clones, approximately 81% of which are singletons. The V and J ends lost 0 bases and 5 bases, in that order; junction bases with no gene match: 9. The CDR3 is 18 residues long. Germline CDR1 reads LGHNA; CDR2 reads YNFKEQ. The TCR comes from a young woman in good health and CMV-seropositive. Source material: PBMCs. The chain employs TRBV4-2 and TRBJ2-7, with TRBD2 matching 14 bases. The CDR3 loop reads CASSQEGLPGLAGDEQYF. As DNA, the CDR3 is TGTGCCAGCAGCCAAGAGGGTTTGCCGGGACTAGCGGGAGACGAGCAGTACTTC.